This TCR beta chain was sequenced in a study of blood T cells in healthy people across ages. A second PCR, run for about 6 to 11 cycles, used a sample-barcoded 5' primer plus a J-beta primer mix. Per-sample output comprised a minimum of 3 million paired-end reads containing CDR3. TCRdb analysed the 5' RACE reads with MiXCR anew, one entry per CDR3 protein. Here the sample spans about 1.8 million distinct CDR3 sequences, less than 50% being singletons. Note on this clonotype: What it binds is unknown.

Peripheral blood from each donor was collected in a volume of about 10 milliliters. General study results and limits: Because donor CMV status was unknown, expanded clonotype changes were possibly confounded. PBMCs went unsorted, and a conclusive naive versus antigen-experienced comparison was therefore prevented.

The source material was blood. This sequence originates from a middle-aged woman in good health.

CDR3: CASSYGMFTLMNTEAFF. In DNA form, the CDR3 reads TGTGCCAGCAGCTATGGAATGTTTACTTTAATGAACACTGAAGCTTTCTTT. The chain has TRBV28 and TRBJ1-1; D gene uncertain. CDR1 is MDHEN, CDR2 SYDVKM, per germline. Trimming stripped 6 bases from V and 0 bases from J, with 20 bases between. The CDR3 consists of 17 residues.